The 8 T cell receptor beta chains in this list originate from one sample, sequenced in a study of vaccination effects on CD4 cells after COVID-19. Here immunoSEQ multiplex PCR was the method, and the copy in TCRdb shows in-frame clones only, minus some. Among about 73,000 clones, approximately 72% were seen once, and the ten largest hold around 3.2%. No antigen is known for these receptors. Viral peptide pool expansion of antigen-specific CD4+ T cells preceded sequencing in the ViraFEST assay. Isolating CD4+ T cells followed about 10 days of culture. Absence of prior SARS-CoV-2 infection characterized the vaccine recipients, who showed negative nucleocapsid antibodies. The material was CD4+ T cells from PBMCs cultured with HCoV-NL63 spike peptides, obtained before COVID-19 vaccination. These TCRs come from a human donor who received a COVID-19 vaccine.

This clone was counted a single time. The chain recombines TRBV7-2 with TRBJ1-2; D gene ambiguous. The V gene lost 1 base and the J gene lost 7 bases, with 16 bases spanning the gap. Germline CDR1 SGHTA, CDR2 FQGNSA. CDR3 length: 15 amino acids. The DNA of the CDR3 is TGTGCCAGCAGCTTAGGGGCCCCGGGCACTTCTGGCTACACCTTC. It translates to CASSLGAPGTSGYTF.

The genes are TRBV5-1 and TRBJ1-2; the match to TRBD1 covers 12 bases. The V gene's germline CDR1 is SGHRS and CDR2 YFSETQ. CDR3 size: 15 residues. With 4 bases clipped from V and 7 bases from J, the junction kept 8 bases outside the gene matches. Written as DNA, the CDR3 is TGCGCCAGCAGCATAACCGGGACAGGGGGCCTTGGCTACACCTTC. Its protein is CASSITGTGGLGYTF.

Points on this clone: This specimen includes other DNA sequences encoding the same CDR3. The rearrangement uses TRBV5-1 and TRBJ2-5; D assignment may be TRBD1 or TRBD2 (6 bases each). This CDR3 contains 13 residues. The V and J ends lost 0 bases and 5 bases respectively, with 8 bases between them. Per germline, CDR1 SGHRS and CDR2 YFSETQ. CDR3 loop: CASSLGGGETQYF. CDR3 sequence (DNA): TGCGCCAGCAGCTTGGGAGGGGGGGAGACCCAGTACTTC.

The V and J genes are TRBV7-9 and TRBJ2-5; D tentatively reads TRBD1 or TRBD2 (5 bases each). There are 14 residues in the CDR3. Trimming pared 5 bases from V and 3 bases from J, leaving 13 bases between. The V gene's germline CDR1 is SEHNR and CDR2 FQNEAQ (reference sequence). CDR3 loop: CASSPRGGEETQYF. In nucleotides, the CDR3 is TGTGCCAGCAGCCCCCGGGGCGGTGAAGAGACCCAGTACTTC.

This sequence joins TRBV29-1 and TRBJ2-3; D might be TRBD1 (6 bases). Germline V lookup: CDR1 SQVTM, CDR2 ANQGSEA. V lost 2 bases and J 2 bases, leaving 17 bases between the germline ends. The CDR3 extends over 16 amino acids. The CDR3 is CSVENPPQGNTDTQYF. The DNA for the CDR3 is TGCAGCGTTGAAAATCCGCCCCAGGGGAACACAGATACGCAGTATTTT.

The gene calls are TRBV24-1 and TRBJ2-5; D might be TRBD1 (6 bases). Trimming shortened V by 6 bases and J by 2 bases, and 9 bases separated the two germline ends. The CDR3 length is 13 residues. Per germline, CDR1 KGHDR and CDR2 SFDVKD. This chain's CDR3 is CATSRTEQETQYF. The CDR3 bases are TGTGCCACCAGTCGGACAGAACAAGAGACCCAGTACTTC.

The chain links TRBV19 to TRBJ2-4; TRBD2 might be the D (7 bases). The CDR3 runs 16 residues. The V and J ends lost 7 bases and 0 bases respectively, with 16 bases between them. Looked up from germline, CDR1 is LNHDA and CDR2 is SQIVND (reference sequence). CDR3 amino acids: CASTNRGGAAKNIQYF. CDR3 bases: TGTGCCAGTACCAATAGGGGGGGCGCAGCCAAAAACATTCAGTACTTC.

This clone is labeled medium-sized (0.01 to 0.1%). V and J are TRBV5-1 and TRBJ1-1, with a tentative D call TRBD1 (6 bases). Germline CDR1 reads SGHRS; CDR2 reads YFSETQ. Trimming stripped 4 bases from V and 1 base from J, with 41 bases between. The CDR3 extends over 24 amino acids. This CDR3 reads CASSHPSGDLKSIGLEWKNTEAFF. CDR3 sequence (DNA): TGCGCCAGCAGCCACCCGTCAGGGGACCTAAAATCTATTGGCTTAGAGTGGAAGAACACTGAAGCTTTCTTT.